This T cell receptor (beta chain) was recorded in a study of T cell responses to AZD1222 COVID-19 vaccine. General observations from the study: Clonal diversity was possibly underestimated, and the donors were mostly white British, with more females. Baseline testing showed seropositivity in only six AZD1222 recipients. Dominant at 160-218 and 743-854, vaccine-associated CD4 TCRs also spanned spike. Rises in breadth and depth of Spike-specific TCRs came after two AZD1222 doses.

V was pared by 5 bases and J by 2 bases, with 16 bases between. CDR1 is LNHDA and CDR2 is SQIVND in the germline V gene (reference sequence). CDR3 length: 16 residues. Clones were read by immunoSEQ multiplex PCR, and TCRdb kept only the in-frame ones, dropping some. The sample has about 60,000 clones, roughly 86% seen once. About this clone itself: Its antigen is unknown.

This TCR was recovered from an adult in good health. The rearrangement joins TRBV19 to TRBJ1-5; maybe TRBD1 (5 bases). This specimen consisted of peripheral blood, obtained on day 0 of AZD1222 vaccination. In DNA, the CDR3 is TGTGCCAGTAGTTTCCAGGGACCGCAGGGCAATCAGCCCCAGCATTTT. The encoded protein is CASSFQGPQGNQPQHF.